The 24 T cell receptor beta chains listed next were all sequenced from one sample in a study of blood T cell repertoires in COVID-19. Using immunoSEQ multiplex PCR, the repertoire was profiled, and TCRdb retains in-frame clones only, with some absent. The sample has some 240,000 clones, about 86% seen once; the top ten hold around 4.1%. The sequenced sample consisted of PBMCs or T cells enriched from blood (not recorded which). The receptors here all came from a man younger than 40 with acute COVID-19.

This chain uses TRBV9 with TRBJ1-5; D might be TRBD1 (5 bases). The CDR3 consists of 15 residues. V was shortened by 2 bases and J by 3 bases, with 12 bases between the two germline ends. Germline CDR1 reads SGDLS; CDR2 reads YYNGEE. The CDR3, as DNA: TGTGCCAGCAGCGTGGGCGGGGGAATCAATCAGCCCCAGCATTTT. Translation: CASSVGGGINQPQHF.

The gene calls are TRBV7-9 and TRBJ2-2, with 10 bases identical to TRBD1. CDR1 is SEHNR, CDR2 FQNEAQ, per germline (reference sequence). V dropped 5 bases and J dropped 0; count of bases not matched to a gene: 9. There are 18 residues in the CDR3. The CDR3 DNA reads TGTGCCAGCAGCCTACAGACAGGGGGCGGTACGAACACCGGGGAGCTGTTTTTT. Translation: CASSLQTGGGTNTGELFF. The full variable domain, rest sourced from reference TRBV7-9 and TRBJ2-2, is DTGVSQNPRHKITKRGQNVTFRCDPISEHNRLYWYRQTLGQGPEFLTYFQNEAQLEKSRLLSDRFSAERPKGSFSTLEIQRTEQGDSAMYLCASSLQTGGGTNTGELFFGEGSRLTVL.

This clone has more than one count but fewer than ten. The chain is built from TRBV11-2 and TRBJ2-3, with D unresolved. The germline V and J ends were trimmed by 1 base and 3 bases, with 8 bases remaining between them. CDR3 length equals 14 residues. Germline-derived CDR1 and CDR2 are SGHAT and FQNNGV. The CDR3: CASSLGRRTDTQYF. DNA of the CDR3: TGTGCCAGCAGCTTAGGACGGAGAACAGATACGCAGTATTTT.

The chain recombines TRBV6-6 with TRBJ2-7; D is possibly TRBD1 (5 bases). The V end lost 5 bases, the J end lost 6 bases, and 14 bases lay between the germline ends. Looked up from germline, CDR1 is MNHNY and CDR2 is SVGAGI (reference sequence). This CDR3 has 13 amino acids. CDR3 nucleotides: TGTGCCAGCAGTCTCCACGCAGGGTTCGAGCAGTACGTC. This sequence encodes CASSLHAGFEQYV.

With regard to this clone: One end of the junction is discordant with germline, which a read error may explain. The gene calls are TRBV7-9 and TRBJ1-2; tentative D call: TRBD1 (6 bases). Germline V CDR1 and CDR2: SEHNR, FQNEAQ (reference sequence). The CDR3 is 11 amino acids. CDR3 region: CASSPGTRDSF. CDR3 bases: TGTGCCAGCAGCCCCGGGACACGTGATTCCTTC.

This clone was observed a single time. The CDR3, as DNA: TGTGCCACAAAATCTGGGGCCAACGTCCTGACTTTC. Amino acid sequence: CATKSGANVLTF. The genes are TRBV19 and TRBJ2-6; no firm D call. V gave up 10 bases and J gave up 1 base, with 5 bases separating them. Per the germline V gene, CDR1 is LNHDA and CDR2 is SQIVND (reference sequence). The CDR3 contains 12 residues.

This chain uses TRBV6-5 with TRBJ2-2; 8 positions match TRBD1. This CDR3 contains 13 residues. The V gene end was trimmed by 9 bases and the J gene end by 8 bases; junction bases not matched to a gene: 8. Looked up from germline, CDR1 is MNHEY and CDR2 is SVGAGI. Written as DNA, the CDR3 is TGTGCCAGTGGACAGGGTGTGAAGGGGGAGCTGTTTTTT. The encoded protein is CASGQGVKGELFF.

The chain recombines TRBV19 with TRBJ2-3; tentatively, D is TRBD2 (6 bases). Germline values: CDR1 LNHDA, CDR2 SQIVND (reference sequence). The CDR3 consists of 15 residues. With 4 bases removed from V and 3 bases from J, the gap between germline ends came to 14 bases. This CDR3 is CASSSSGFQTDTQYF. The DNA of the CDR3 is TGTGCCAGTAGTAGTAGCGGTTTCCAAACAGATACGCAGTATTTT.

The J gene is TRBJ2-2, the V gene TRBV5-1; maybe TRBD2 (5 bases). This CDR3 contains 11 residues. Trimming cost V 4 bases and J 10 bases, with 8 bases left between them. The germline V gene encodes CDR1 SGHRS and CDR2 YFSETQ. In DNA form, the CDR3 reads TGCGCCAGCAGCGGGGAGTTGGAGCTGTTTTTT. Protein sequence: CASSGELELFF.

This chain joins TRBV7-9 and TRBJ2-1; 9 positions agree with TRBD2. The CDR3 contains 16 residues. CDR1 SEHNR and CDR2 FQNEAQ come from the germline V gene (reference sequence). Trimming removed 2 bases from V and 5 bases from J; junction bases left unmatched: 7. CDR3 DNA: TGTGCCAGCAGCTTAAGGGGGGCTAGCGGGAACAATGAGCAGTTCTTC. Its protein is CASSLRGASGNNEQFF.

In its sample, this clone was seen a few times. The chain combines TRBV6-5 with TRBJ2-1; TRBD2 aligns across 11 bases. The CDR3 has 15 amino acids. Germline trimming cut 2 bases from V and 7 bases from J; bases unmatched to any gene: 4. CDR1 MNHEY and CDR2 SVGAGI come from the germline V gene. The CDR3 DNA sequence: TGTGCCAGCAGTTACGAAGGACTAGCGGGTAATGAGCAGTTCTTC. Amino acids: CASSYEGLAGNEQFF.

The V call is TRBV2, the J call TRBJ1-5, with 8 bases matching TRBD1. The CDR3 totals 15 residues. Germline lookup yields CDR1 SNHLY and CDR2 FYNNEI. With 9 bases clipped from V and 7 bases from J, the junction kept 14 bases outside the gene matches. This chain's CDR3 is CARRDSDRVLQPQHF. In nucleotides, the CDR3 is TGTGCCAGGAGGGATTCGGACAGGGTATTACAGCCCCAGCATTTT.

This chain uses TRBV7-8 with TRBJ1-2; D remains ambiguous. Germline CDR1 SGHVS, CDR2 FQNEAQ. V lost 5 bases and J lost 5, with 12 bases in between. This CDR3 has 13 amino acids. As DNA, the CDR3 is TGTGCCAGCAGCCGTTCCGGTCCTTATGGCTACACCTTC. Its protein product is CASSRSGPYGYTF.

The rearrangement uses TRBV18 and TRBJ2-1; 11 nucleotides line up with TRBD1. Trimming removed 3 bases from V and 5 bases from J; junction bases left unmatched: 6. The germline gives CDR1 KGHSH, CDR2 LQKENI. CDR3 size: 16 residues. This CDR3 reads CASSPRGQGANNEQFF. In DNA form, the CDR3 reads TGTGCCAGCTCACCGCGAGGACAGGGGGCGAACAATGAGCAGTTCTTC.

J is TRBJ1-1 and V is TRBV21-1; the D call in the table, TRBD1, was not verified against the DNA. TRBV21-1 corresponds to a pseudogene. The CDR3 is 13 residues long. The CDR3 reads CAIQGKGNTEAFF. DNA of the CDR3: TGTGCCATCCAGGGGAAGGGGAACACTGAAGCTTTCTTT.

This CDR3 is CASSPPSGRKDTQYF. CDR3 nucleotides: TGTGCCAGCAGCCCCCCCAGCGGGAGGAAAGATACGCAGTATTTT. The chain links TRBV7-2 to TRBJ2-3; 9 bases match TRBD2. CDR3 length equals 15 residues. Germline V gives CDR1 SGHTA, CDR2 FQGNSA. Trimming took 5 bases from V and 5 from J; bases not matched to a gene: 8.

The rearrangement links TRBV18 to TRBJ2-6; maybe TRBD1 (6 bases). The germline V and J ends were trimmed by 5 bases and 3 bases, with 23 bases remaining between them. This CDR3 region has 19 residues. Germline V CDR1 and CDR2: KGHSH, LQKENI. The CDR3 region has the DNA TGTGCCAGCTCAGGCCTTTACAGGGCTGGCCTGGATGGGGCCAACGTCCTGACTTTC. Residues: CASSGLYRAGLDGANVLTF.

The CDR3 nucleotides are TGTGCCAGCAGTTCCAGGCGGGGGGCTGGCACTGAAGCTTTCTTT. Its protein product is CASSSRRGAGTEAFF. The chain uses TRBV6-5 and TRBJ1-1, with D perhaps TRBD1 (6 bases). This CDR3 comprises 15 residues. V was cut by 4 bases and J by 4 bases, with 16 bases left in between. Looked up from germline, CDR1 is MNHEY and CDR2 is SVGAGI.

This clone showed up just a few times. The chain joins TRBV7-9 to TRBJ2-1; D may be TRBD2 (5 bases). This CDR3 is built from 15 residues. Germline V gives CDR1 SEHNR, CDR2 FQNEAQ (reference sequence). The V end lost 4 bases, the J end lost 6 bases, and 16 bases lay between the germline ends. The CDR3 reads CASSSAGEELNEQFF. In DNA form, the CDR3 reads TGTGCCAGCAGCTCCGCCGGGGAAGAGCTCAATGAGCAGTTCTTC.

The CDR3 coding sequence is TGTGCCAGTTCGGACTCTCCTTCAGCCAAAAACATTCAGTACTTC. Protein product: CASSDSPSAKNIQYF. This chain connects TRBV19 to TRBJ2-4; a weak D match, TRBD2 (5 bases). The V gene lost 8 bases and the J gene lost 0 bases, with 14 bases spanning the gap. This CDR3 is 15 amino acids long. Germline V lookup: CDR1 LNHDA, CDR2 SQIVND (reference sequence).

To note about this clone: A read error may account for a junction end that differs from germline. The chain combines TRBV5-1 with TRBJ1-2, with 7 bases identical to TRBD1. From germline, CDR1 is SGHRS and CDR2 YFSETQ. The CDR3 is 16 amino acids. The DNA of the CDR3 is TGTGCCAGCAGCCTCGGACAGGCATTACCTAACTATGGCTACACCTTC. This codes for CASSLGQALPNYGYTF.

V and J are TRBV15 and TRBJ1-6; D is perhaps TRBD1 (5 bases). The CDR3 extends over 15 amino acids. Trimming pared 0 bases from V and 7 bases from J, leaving 10 bases between. Germline assignment: CDR1 LNHNV and CDR2 YYDKDF (reference sequence). CDR3 in DNA: TGTGCCACCAGCAGAGACAGGGCTTCAAATTCACCCCTCCACTTT. It yields the protein CATSRDRASNSPLHF.

V usage is TRBV19 and J usage is TRBJ1-1, with 9 nucleotides matching TRBD1. Losses at the gene ends were 3 bases for V and 4 bases for J; bases not matched to a gene: 12. Germline CDR1 reads LNHDA; CDR2 reads SQIVND (reference sequence). The CDR3 covers 17 residues. CDR3 in DNA: TGTGCCAGTAGTATTATTAGTGGACAGGGGATTGGCACTGAAGCTTTCTTT. Encoded protein: CASSIISGQGIGTEAFF.

The genes are TRBV30 and TRBJ1-5, with 10 nucleotides matching TRBD1. This CDR3 contains 15 residues. V dropped 1 base and J dropped 3; count of bases not matched to a gene: 3. Germline CDR1 GTSNPN, CDR2 SVGIG (reference sequence). In DNA, the CDR3 is TGTGCCTGGAGTGCGGACAGGGGGAACAATCAGCCCCAGCATTTT. Its protein is CAWSADRGNNQPQHF.